The 24 T cell receptor beta chains below were found in one sample sequenced in a study of T cell responses to AZD1222 COVID-19 vaccine. Sequencing was performed with immunoSEQ multiplex PCR; in TCRdb, only in-frame clones are kept and a portion is missing. The sample has roughly 160,000 clones; about 90% are singletons. Sequenced material: peripheral blood, taken on day 0 of AZD1222 vaccination. The receptors shown here come from an adult in good health.

Here the CDR3 DNA reads TGTGCCAGCAGCTTGGAGGGAACCGAGCAGTACTTC. Translation: CASSLEGTEQYF. The chain couples TRBV5-8 to TRBJ2-7; D ambiguous. Looked up from germline, CDR1 is SGHTS and CDR2 is YDEGEE. With 0 bases removed from V and 6 bases from J, the gap between germline ends came to 7 bases. The CDR3 has 12 amino acids.

This chain connects TRBV7-6 to TRBJ2-2, with TRBD1 matching over 8 bases. This CDR3 region has 14 residues. The germline CDR1 and CDR2 sequences are SGHVS and FNYEAQ. With V trimmed by 5 bases and J by 7 bases, 6 bases remained unmatched. CDR3 nucleotide sequence: TGTGCCAGCAGCCTCACAGGGGGTAGCGGGGAGCTGTTTTTT. Residues: CASSLTGGSGELFF.

The genes are TRBV4-1 and TRBJ2-7; 9 nucleotides align to TRBD2. The CDR3 covers 16 residues. V trimming: 0 bases; J trimming: 0 bases; junction bases outside the gene matches: 3. Germline CDR1 reads MGHRA; CDR2 reads YSYEKL. The CDR3 region is CASSQEATSGSYEQYF. The DNA of the CDR3 is TGCGCCAGCAGCCAAGAGGCGACTAGCGGCTCCTACGAGCAGTACTTC.

This chain links TRBV9 with TRBJ2-7; possible D gene TRBD2, 7 bases. Trimming took 7 bases from V and 0 from J, leaving 14 bases between them. In germline, CDR1 is SGDLS, CDR2 YYNGEE. The CDR3 totals 14 residues. The CDR3 loop is CASGEAGASYEQYF. Here the CDR3 DNA reads TGTGCCAGCGGGGAGGCGGGGGCCTCCTACGAGCAGTACTTC. Complete variable domain (other parts from reference TRBV9 and TRBJ2-7): DSGVTQTPKHLITATGQRVTLRCSPRSGDLSVYWYQQSLDQGLQFLIQYYNGEERAKGNILERFSAQQFPDLHSELNLSSLELGDSALYFCASGEAGASYEQYFGPGTRLTVT.

There are a few counts of this clone. The chain employs TRBV6-5 and TRBJ1-5; D remains unclear. Germline V CDR1 and CDR2: MNHEY, SVGAGI. The CDR3 loop spans 15 amino acids. Trimming cost V 8 bases and J 0 bases, with 14 bases left between them. The chain's CDR3 is CASLRTADSNQPQHF. CDR3 coding DNA: TGTGCCAGCCTAAGGACTGCGGATAGCAATCAGCCCCAGCATTTT.

This sequence joins TRBV11-2 and TRBJ2-5, with D unclear. The CDR3 is 13 residues long. Trimming pared 3 bases from V and 2 bases from J, leaving 7 bases between. Per the germline V gene, CDR1 is SGHAT and CDR2 is FQNNGV. The CDR3 here is CASSFRIQETQYF. CDR3 DNA sequence: TGTGCCAGCAGCTTTCGGATTCAAGAGACCCAGTACTTC. The variable domain in full, completed from reference TRBV11-2 and TRBJ2-5, reads EAGVAQSPRYKIIEKRQSVAFWCNPISGHATLYWYQQILGQGPKLLIQFQNNGVVDDSQLPKDRFSAERLKGVDSTLKIQPAKLEDSAVYLCASSFRIQETQYFGPGTRLLVL.

V and J are TRBV20-1 and TRBJ2-7; D is uncertain. CDR1 and CDR2 (germline): DFQATT, SNEGSKA (reference sequence). V was pared by 3 bases and J by 4 bases, with 16 bases between. This CDR3 spans 14 amino acids. Here the CDR3 reads CSASGDLGLYEQYF. CDR3 nucleotides: TGCAGTGCTAGTGGGGATTTGGGGTTGTACGAGCAGTACTTC.

This rearrangement joins TRBV5-1 to TRBJ2-7; the match to TRBD1 covers 9 bases. V shed 0 bases and J 4 bases; nucleotides not matched to a gene: 5. Germline CDR1 is SGHRS and CDR2 is YFSETQ. This CDR3 has 15 residues. Here the CDR3 DNA reads TGCGCCAGCAGCTTGGATGGGACAGGGCTTTACGAGCAGTACTTC. It yields the protein CASSLDGTGLYEQYF.

The gene calls are TRBV6-1 and TRBJ2-1, with 7 bases fitting TRBD1. V lost 3 bases, J lost 4 bases, and 6 bases stayed unmatched. Germline CDR1 and CDR2: MNHNS and SASEGT. The CDR3 is made up of 15 amino acids. Written as DNA, the CDR3 is TGTGCCAGCAGTGAGGGCAGGGGGAATTACAATGAGCAGTTCTTC. Protein product: CASSEGRGNYNEQFF.

The chain links TRBV28 to TRBJ2-5; 7 positions agree with TRBD1. CDR1 and CDR2 (germline): MDHEN, SYDVKM. V trimming: 3 bases; J trimming: 4 bases; junction bases outside the gene matches: 8. This CDR3 contains 15 residues. CDR3 in amino acids: CASSLATGILETQYF. For the CDR3, the DNA is TGTGCCAGCAGTTTGGCGACAGGGATTTTAGAGACCCAGTACTTC.

There are many counts of this clone. This chain connects TRBV6-5 to TRBJ1-6, with D unclear. Between the trimmed V and J ends, which lost 4 bases and 0 bases, there was a span of 10 bases. The CDR3 is made up of 16 amino acids. Germline V gene data show CDR1 as MNHEY and CDR2 as SVGAGI. This chain's CDR3 is CASSFTPGSYNSPLHF. The CDR3 bases are TGTGCCAGCAGTTTCACCCCGGGCTCCTATAATTCACCCCTCCACTTT.

This clone was found once. The genes are TRBV7-2 and TRBJ2-7, with TRBD2 identical over 12 bases. Trimming cost V 1 base and J 2 bases; bases outside gene matches: 3. This CDR3 region has 16 residues. CDR1 is SGHTA and CDR2 is FQGNSA in the germline V gene. The CDR3 bases are TGTGCCAGCAGCTTAGAACTAGCGGGAGGCCCCTACGAGCAGTACTTC. Residues: CASSLELAGGPYEQYF. Full variable domain (remainder filled in from reference TRBV7-2 and TRBJ2-7): GAGVSQSPSNKVTEKGKDVELRCDPISGHTALYWYRQSLGQGLEFLIYFQGNSAPDKSGLPSDRFSAERTGGSVSTLTIQRTQQEDSAVYLCASSLELAGGPYEQYFGPGTRLTVT.

CDR3 sequence: CATNALANEKLFF. The CDR3 nucleotides read TGTGCGACCAATGCTTTGGCTAATGAAAAACTGTTTTTT. This chain joins TRBV28 and TRBJ1-4; D not certain. Germline lookup yields CDR1 MDHEN and CDR2 SYDVKM. The CDR3 extends over 13 amino acids.

The chain carries TRBV5-4 and TRBJ1-3, with 7 bases that match TRBD1. Germline V gives CDR1 SGHNT, CDR2 YYREEE (reference sequence). The CDR3 totals 16 residues. V dropped 4 bases and J dropped 0; count of bases not matched to a gene: 7. The CDR3 loop is CASSGPGQPSGNTIYF. The DNA for the CDR3 is TGTGCCAGCAGCGGACCGGGACAGCCCTCTGGAAACACCATATATTTT.

This sequence joins TRBV7-2 and TRBJ2-2, with unresolved D. This CDR3 comprises 13 residues. Germline-derived CDR1 and CDR2 are SGHTA and FQGNSA. Trimming took 5 bases from V and 4 from J, leaving 8 bases between them. CDR3 coding DNA: TGTGCCAGCAGCACCCGAAGCACCGGGGAGCTGTTTTTT. The encoded protein is CASSTRSTGELFF.

In its sample, this clone was seen once. The chain combines TRBV28 with TRBJ2-1; D not resolved. In germline, CDR1 is MDHEN, CDR2 SYDVKM. V shed 6 bases and J shed 2 bases, with 11 bases lying between them. CDR3 length equals 14 residues. CDR3 sequence: CASRDGGTYNEQFF. CDR3 sequence (DNA): TGTGCCAGCAGGGATGGTGGTACCTACAATGAGCAGTTCTTC.

The chain has TRBV7-8 and TRBJ2-3; 7 positions agree with TRBD1. Per germline, CDR1 SGHVS and CDR2 FQNEAQ. V lost 2 bases to trimming and J lost 4 bases; unmatched junction nucleotides: 3. The CDR3 totals 14 residues. The CDR3 loop is CASSLNRGADTQYF. DNA for the CDR3: TGTGCCAGCAGCTTAAACAGGGGCGCAGATACGCAGTATTTT.

The rearrangement uses TRBV27 and TRBJ1-6, with a weak D call TRBD1 (6 bases). The CDR3 spans 17 residues. Trimming pared 1 base from V and 7 bases from J, leaving 17 bases between. Germline V CDR1 and CDR2: MNHEY, SMNVEV (reference sequence). CDR3 region: CASSLFDPRGTNSPLHF. DNA for the CDR3: TGTGCCAGCAGTTTATTCGACCCCCGGGGGACAAATTCACCCCTCCACTTT.

This chain uses TRBV5-4 with TRBJ1-1; no definite D call. CDR3 size: 12 residues. Germline V lookup: CDR1 SGHNT, CDR2 YYREEE (reference sequence). Trimming took 10 bases from V and 1 from J, leaving 11 bases between them. The CDR3: CASEGENTEAFF. The CDR3, as DNA: TGTGCCTCGGAAGGTGAGAACACTGAAGCTTTCTTT. The full variable domain, in which reference TRBV5-4 and TRBJ1-1 provide the parts outside the CDR3, is ETGVTQSPTHLIKTRGQQVTLRCSSQSGHNTVSWYQQALGQGPQFIFQYYREEENGRGNFPPRFSGLQFPNYSSELNVNALELDDSALYLCASEGENTEAFFGQGTRLTVV.

V usage is TRBV28 and J usage is TRBJ2-7; 8 positions match TRBD1. The J segment lost 2 bases and the V segment lost 7 bases, leaving 4 bases of the junction unmatched. CDR1 and CDR2 from the germline V gene are MDHEN and SYDVKM. The CDR3 contains 13 residues. The CDR3 loop reads CASKWTGTYEQYF. In DNA, the CDR3 is TGTGCCAGCAAGTGGACAGGGACCTACGAGCAGTACTTC.

This chain links TRBV7-9 with TRBJ2-7; a possible D gene is TRBD1 (6 bases). This CDR3 is 13 amino acids long. Germline V gene data show CDR1 as SEHNR and CDR2 as FQNEAQ (reference sequence). V lost 5 bases, J lost 2 bases, and 10 bases lay in between. For the CDR3, the DNA is TGTGCCAGCAGCAACAGGGTCACCTACGAGCAGTACTTC. Its protein product is CASSNRVTYEQYF.

CDR3 nucleotides: TGTGCCAGCAGCACCGGGACAGGGCCCTACGAGCAGTACTTC. Its translation: CASSTGTGPYEQYF. This chain links TRBV6-5 with TRBJ2-7; 9 bases align to TRBD1. Germline V gene lookup returns CDR1 MNHEY and CDR2 SVGAGI. V shed 6 bases and J 2 bases; nucleotides not matched to a gene: 5. The CDR3 runs 14 residues.

J is TRBJ1-1 and V is TRBV27, with D unclear. V dropped 5 bases and J dropped 0 bases, with 4 bases sitting between them. This CDR3 contains 12 residues. Germline V lookup: CDR1 MNHEY, CDR2 SMNVEV (reference sequence). CDR3 amino acids: CASSKMNTEAFF. CDR3 bases: TGTGCCAGCAGTAAGATGAACACTGAAGCTTTCTTT.

This rearrangement joins TRBV4-3 to TRBJ1-1; D not certain. Trimming removed 4 bases at V and 4 bases at J, with 13 bases between. The CDR3 extends over 14 amino acids. The germline V gene encodes CDR1 LGHNA and CDR2 YSLEER. The CDR3 reads CASSLLSGSTEAFF. CDR3 DNA sequence: TGCGCCAGCAGCCTCTTGTCCGGCAGCACTGAAGCTTTCTTT.